The clone carrying this T cell receptor (beta chain) has ten or more counts. These data belong to a study of T-cell memory formation after mild COVID-19. TCRdb recomputed calls from the 5' RACE reads with MiXCR, one row per CDR3 protein. The sample records 120,000 to 150,000 distinct CDR3 sequences, under 7% being singletons. J lost 3 bases, V lost 4 bases, and 6 bases had no gene match. The CDR3 contains 15 residues. Looked up from germline, CDR1 is SGHRS and CDR2 is YFSETQ. The sequenced material came from PBMCs or a T cell subset sorted from them (not recorded which). The receptor comes from an adult woman who had mild COVID-19 (a few samples of this study predate the infection). Cell type and time point are not known. The V and J genes are TRBV5-1 and TRBJ2-7; 11 nucleotides match TRBD2. CDR3 nucleotide sequence: TGCGCCAGCAGCGAGCGACTAGCGGGACGCTACGAGCAGTACTTC. This encodes CASSERLAGRYEQYF.